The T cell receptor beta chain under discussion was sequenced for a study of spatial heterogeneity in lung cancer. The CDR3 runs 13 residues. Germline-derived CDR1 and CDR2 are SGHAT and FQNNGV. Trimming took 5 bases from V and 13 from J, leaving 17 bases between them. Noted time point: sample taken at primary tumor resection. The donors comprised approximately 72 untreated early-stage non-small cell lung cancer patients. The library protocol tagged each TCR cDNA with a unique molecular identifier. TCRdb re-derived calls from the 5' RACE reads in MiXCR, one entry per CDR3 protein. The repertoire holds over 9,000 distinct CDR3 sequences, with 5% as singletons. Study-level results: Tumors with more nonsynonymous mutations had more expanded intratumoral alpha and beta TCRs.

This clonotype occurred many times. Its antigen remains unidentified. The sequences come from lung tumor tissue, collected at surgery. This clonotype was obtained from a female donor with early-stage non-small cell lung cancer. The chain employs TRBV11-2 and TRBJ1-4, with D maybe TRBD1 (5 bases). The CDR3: CASSENIGTGLFF. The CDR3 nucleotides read TGTGCCAGCAGCGAAAACATCGGGACGGGACTGTTTTTT. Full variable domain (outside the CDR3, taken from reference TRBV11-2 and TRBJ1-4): EAGVAQSPRYKIIEKRQSVAFWCNPISGHATLYWYQQILGQGPKLLIQFQNNGVVDDSQLPKDRFSAERLKGVDSTLKIQPAKLEDSAVYLCASSENIGTGLFFGSGTQLSVL.